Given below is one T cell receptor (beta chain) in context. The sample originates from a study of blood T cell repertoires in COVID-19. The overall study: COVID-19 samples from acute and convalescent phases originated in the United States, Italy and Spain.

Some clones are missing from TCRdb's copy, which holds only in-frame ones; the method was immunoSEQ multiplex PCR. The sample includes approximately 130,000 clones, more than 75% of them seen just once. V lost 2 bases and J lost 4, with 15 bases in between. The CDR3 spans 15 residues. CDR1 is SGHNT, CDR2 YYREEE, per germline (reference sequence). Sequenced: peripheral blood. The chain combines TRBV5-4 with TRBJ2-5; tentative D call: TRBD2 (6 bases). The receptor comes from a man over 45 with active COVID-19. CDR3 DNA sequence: TGTGCCAGCAGCTTATCTGGAGGGGTCGGAGAGACCCAGTACTTC. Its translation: CASSLSGGVGETQYF.